Presented here are 23 T cell receptor beta chains from one specimen sequenced in a study of blood T cell repertoires in COVID-19 (dated by TCRdb to the early 2020s). Library preparation was by the immunoSEQ multiplex PCR assay. TCRdb holds this immuneACCESS table with in-frame rearrangements only. Some clones are missing; in checked studies, unresolved V genes explain under half, and the rest has no known cause. The sample records approximately 220,000 clones, 80% to 90% of which are singletons. Together, the top ten hold approximately 5.1% of the sample. Source material: peripheral blood. These receptor sequences come from a woman between 55 and 75 years old who had recovered from COVID-19.

As for this clone: This CDR3 is also generated by other DNA sequences in the sample. The chain couples TRBV3-1 (or the pseudogene TRBV3-2) to TRBJ1-5, with a possible D match to TRBD1 (6 bases). CDR1 LGHDT and CDR2 YNNKEL come from the germline V gene (reference sequence). The CDR3 is 13 residues long. V gave up 0 bases and J gave up 7 bases, with 7 bases separating them. In nucleotides, the CDR3 is TGTGCCAGCAGCCAAGACAGGGGCCAGCCCCAGCATTTT. It is translated as CASSQDRGQPQHF.

The V and J genes are TRBV7-9 and TRBJ2-1, with D tentatively TRBD2 (5 bases). There are 13 residues in the CDR3. The germline V and J ends were trimmed by 1 base and 10 bases, with 11 bases remaining between them. In germline, CDR1 is SEHNR, CDR2 FQNEAQ (reference sequence). The CDR3 loop reads CASSLGGSVEQFF. CDR3 bases: TGTGCCAGCAGCTTAGGAGGGAGCGTAGAGCAGTTCTTC.

The chain uses TRBV30 and TRBJ2-3; 9 nucleotides agree with TRBD2. The CDR3 runs 16 residues. V lost 2 bases, J lost 9 bases, and 15 bases stayed unmatched. CDR1 GTSNPN and CDR2 SVGIG come from the germline V gene (reference sequence). The CDR3 here is CAWSPTGTSLMGTQYF. The DNA for the CDR3 is TGTGCCTGGAGTCCTACCGGGACTAGCCTTATGGGAACGCAGTATTTT.

The genes are TRBV5-1 and TRBJ2-7; tentatively, D is TRBD1 (5 bases). Germline V gene data show CDR1 as SGHRS and CDR2 as YFSETQ. CDR3 length: 14 amino acids. V dropped 4 bases and J dropped 1 base, with 12 bases sitting between them. DNA for the CDR3: TGCGCCAGCAGCGAGGACACCTATTCCTACGAGCAGTACTTC. It translates to CASSEDTYSYEQYF.

The gene calls are TRBV13 and TRBJ2-7, with D perhaps TRBD1 (5 bases). CDR1 and CDR2 from the germline V gene are PRHDT and FYEKMQ (reference sequence). The germline V and J ends were trimmed by 5 bases and 2 bases, with 13 bases remaining between them. The CDR3 sequence is 14 residues long. The CDR3 protein is CASSKGHSAYEQYF. CDR3 DNA sequence: TGTGCCAGCAGCAAAGGACATTCAGCCTACGAGCAGTACTTC.

V usage is TRBV7-6 and J usage is TRBJ1-2; 11 bases are shared with TRBD1. CDR1 and CDR2 (germline): SGHVS, FNYEAQ. The CDR3 extends over 15 amino acids. Trimming removed 1 base from V and 8 bases from J; junction bases left unmatched: 6. CDR3 nucleotides: TGTGCCAGCAGCTTAGGGACAGGGGGCCAAGTAGGCTACACCTTC. Translated: CASSLGTGGQVGYTF.

This chain uses TRBV19 with TRBJ1-1; a possible D gene is TRBD1 (6 bases). Per the germline V gene, CDR1 is LNHDA and CDR2 is SQIVND (reference sequence). Trimming pared 7 bases from V and 4 bases from J, leaving 19 bases between. The CDR3 is made up of 15 amino acids. The chain's CDR3 is CASKNSPGVATEAFF. The CDR3 nucleotides are TGTGCCAGTAAAAATAGCCCAGGGGTCGCCACTGAAGCTTTCTTT.

The gene calls are TRBV7-8 and TRBJ1-2; D remains ambiguous. This CDR3 has 14 residues. V lost 2 bases and J 4 bases, leaving 11 bases between the germline ends. CDR1 and CDR2 (germline): SGHVS, FQNEAQ. DNA for the CDR3: TGTGCCAGCAGCTTAATGGAGGGATCCTATGGCTACACCTTC. It yields the protein CASSLMEGSYGYTF.

The chain couples TRBV5-4 to TRBJ1-6, with no clear D. Trimming pared 0 bases from V and 6 bases from J, leaving 7 bases between. CDR3 length: 14 amino acids. CDR1 and CDR2 from the germline V gene are SGHNT and YYREEE (reference sequence). The CDR3 here is CASSLDSVNSPLHF. The CDR3 DNA sequence: TGTGCCAGCAGCTTGGACAGTGTTAATTCACCCCTCCACTTT. Variable domain in full (rest from reference TRBV5-4 and TRBJ1-6): ETGVTQSPTHLIKTRGQQVTLRCSSQSGHNTVSWYQQALGQGPQFIFQYYREEENGRGNFPPRFSGLQFPNYSSELNVNALELDDSALYLCASSLDSVNSPLHFGNGTRLTVT.

This chain connects TRBV29-1 to TRBJ1-2, with TRBD1 as a possible D gene (6 bases). Germline V CDR1 and CDR2: SQVTM, ANQGSEA. This CDR3 is 13 amino acids long. Trimming pared 4 bases from V and 4 bases from J, leaving 13 bases between. The CDR3 sequence is CSVVVGAGYGYTF. The DNA of the CDR3 is TGCAGCGTTGTGGTGGGGGCGGGCTATGGCTACACCTTC.

This sequence joins TRBV2 and TRBJ1-1; 9 nucleotides agree with TRBD1. The CDR3 is 16 amino acids. The germline CDR1 and CDR2 sequences are SNHLY and FYNNEI. Trimming removed 1 base from V and 5 bases from J; junction bases left unmatched: 8. The CDR3 region has the DNA TGTGCCAGCAGTGAAGTTGGTGGACAGGGGTTGACTGAAGCTTTCTTT. Encoded protein: CASSEVGGQGLTEAFF. Drawing the rest from reference TRBV2 and TRBJ1-1, the complete variable domain is EPEVTQTPSHQVTQMGQEVILRCVPISNHLYFYWYRQILGQKVEFLVSFYNNEISEKSEIFDDQFSVERPDGSNFTLKIRSTKLEDSAMYFCASSEVGGQGLTEAFFGQGTRLTVV.

This clone was detected many times. This sequence joins TRBV28 and TRBJ1-6; 8 nucleotides align to TRBD1. The germline V gene has CDR1 MDHEN and CDR2 SYDVKM. Trimming removed 7 bases from V and 2 bases from J; junction bases left unmatched: 4. CDR3 length: 15 amino acids. Here the CDR3 reads CASKTQGAYNSPLHF. The CDR3 DNA is TGTGCCAGCAAAACACAGGGGGCCTATAATTCACCCCTCCACTTT.

The rearrangement links TRBV5-4 to TRBJ2-5, with 9 bases identical to TRBD2. This CDR3 spans 15 amino acids. Germline-derived CDR1 and CDR2 are SGHNT and YYREEE (reference sequence). V dropped 1 base and J dropped 3; count of bases not matched to a gene: 4. The CDR3 is CASSLRSSGEETQYF. CDR3 in DNA: TGTGCCAGCAGCTTGAGGTCTAGCGGGGAAGAGACCCAGTACTTC.

The rearrangement uses TRBV30 and TRBJ1-2, with D tentatively TRBD1 (5 bases). The CDR3 length is 13 residues. Germline loops: CDR1 GTSNPN, CDR2 SVGIG (reference sequence). V lost 0 bases to trimming and J lost 5 bases, with 10 bases between them. CDR3 loop: CAWSVDSRYGYTF. CDR3 coding DNA: TGTGCCTGGAGTGTAGACAGTAGATATGGCTACACCTTC.

The rearrangement uses TRBV3-1 (or the pseudogene TRBV3-2) and TRBJ2-3; 10 bases match TRBD2. From germline, CDR1 is LGHDT and CDR2 YNNKEL (reference sequence). V lost 5 bases, J lost 5 bases, and 7 bases stayed unmatched. The CDR3 loop spans 15 amino acids. In DNA, the CDR3 is TGTGCCAGCAGCGAGCGGGGGGGCCTCTTAGATACGCAGTATTTT. Its translation: CASSERGGLLDTQYF.

The V call is TRBV5-4, the J call TRBJ2-3, with D maybe TRBD2 (5 bases). Trimming took off 4 bases at V and 0 bases at J, with 12 bases between the two ends. The germline V gene encodes CDR1 SGHNT and CDR2 YYREEE (reference sequence). This CDR3 has 15 amino acids. In nucleotides, the CDR3 is TGTGCCAGCAGCCCTGACTACGCTAGCACAGATACGCAGTATTTT. Translating gives CASSPDYASTDTQYF. Combining the CDR3 with reference TRBV5-4 and TRBJ2-3 gives the whole variable domain ETGVTQSPTHLIKTRGQQVTLRCSSQSGHNTVSWYQQALGQGPQFIFQYYREEENGRGNFPPRFSGLQFPNYSSELNVNALELDDSALYLCASSPDYASTDTQYFGPGTRLTVL.

The J gene is TRBJ2-2, the V gene TRBV12-2; the table names TRBD1, a call not compared with the DNA. TRBV12-2 is annotated as a pseudogene. This CDR3 is built from 14 residues. The CDR3 here is CASRLGTGRGELFF. CDR3 nucleotide sequence: TGTGCAAGTCGCTTAGGGACAGGGAGAGGGGAGCTGTTTTTT.

V gene TRBV5-1 combines with J gene TRBJ1-6; possible D gene TRBD1, 5 bases. In germline, CDR1 is SGHRS, CDR2 YFSETQ. This CDR3 has 15 residues. Trimming shortened V by 4 bases and J by 9 bases, and 17 bases separated the two germline ends. As DNA, the CDR3 is TGCGCCAGCAGCCCCTTTACGGACAATATTTCACCCCTCCACTTT. It yields the protein CASSPFTDNISPLHF.

CDR3 in amino acids: CASSLGLARSTQYF. In nucleotides, the CDR3 is TGTGCCAGCAGCTTAGGGCTAGCCCGATCGACCCAGTACTTC. V gene TRBV7-2 combines with J gene TRBJ2-5; D possibly corresponds to TRBD2 (5 bases). The V gene lost 1 base and the J gene lost 7 bases, with 13 bases spanning the gap. Germline-derived CDR1 and CDR2 are SGHTA and FQGNSA. This CDR3 is built from 14 residues.

V and J are TRBV15 and TRBJ1-2; D not resolved. This CDR3 comprises 16 residues. Trimming took off 1 base at V and 6 bases at J, with 18 bases between the two ends. The germline CDR1 and CDR2 sequences are LNHNV and YYDKDF (reference sequence). CDR3 region: CATSRGGRARRDGYTF. The CDR3 DNA reads TGTGCCACCAGCAGAGGCGGGCGTGCCCGGCGGGATGGCTACACCTTC.

This clone was picked up a small number of times. This chain uses TRBV30 with TRBJ2-2; TRBD1 aligns across 8 bases. V shed 6 bases and J 3 bases; nucleotides not matched to a gene: 9. CDR3 length: 15 amino acids. The germline CDR1 and CDR2 sequences are GTSNPN and SVGIG (reference sequence). The CDR3 sequence is CACTPTGGYTGELFF. CDR3 in DNA: TGTGCCTGTACTCCTACAGGGGGTTACACCGGGGAGCTGTTTTTT.

This chain uses TRBV11-2 with TRBJ2-5; D remains ambiguous. V shed 1 base and J shed 1 base, with 13 bases lying between them. CDR1 is SGHAT and CDR2 is FQNNGV in the germline V gene. CDR3 length: 16 residues. The CDR3 is CASSLGLGFTQETQYF. As DNA, the CDR3 is TGTGCCAGCAGCTTAGGGCTAGGCTTCACCCAAGAGACCCAGTACTTC.

The rearrangement joins TRBV19 to TRBJ1-2; D may be TRBD1 (6 bases). The ends were cut back, 5 bases at V and 0 bases at J, with 13 bases in the middle. This CDR3 comprises 15 residues. Germline assignment: CDR1 LNHDA and CDR2 SQIVND (reference sequence). CDR3 protein: CASSAGASSNYGYTF. The DNA of the CDR3 is TGTGCCAGTAGTGCAGGGGCCTCCTCTAACTATGGCTACACCTTC.